The TCR beta chain under discussion was sequenced for a study of vaccination and CD4 T cells after COVID-19. This clonotype rates as medium-sized. The antigen remains undetermined. This sample's treatment: 10-day PBMC culture with coronavirus spike peptide pools or control peptides (ViraFEST assay). Scientists ran DNA taken from cultured CD4+ T cells through the Oncomine TCR Beta short-read assay for sequencing. Via MiXCR, TCRdb re-called the PCR reads, giving one row per CDR3 protein. The table includes around 5,200 distinct CDR3 sequences, about 40% detected once. Trimming took 6 bases from V and 3 from J, leaving 12 bases between them. The CDR3 totals 13 residues. Per the germline V gene, CDR1 is DFQATT and CDR2 is SNEGSKA (reference sequence).

Sequenced: CD4+ T cells from blood, cultured in vitro. V gene TRBV20-1 combines with J gene TRBJ1-5, with D possibly being TRBD1 (6 bases). This receptor was obtained from a human donor who had recovered from COVID-19. Written as DNA, the CDR3 is TGCAGTGCAGTCACAGGGCCCAATCAGCCCCAGCATTTT. Amino acid sequence: CSAVTGPNQPQHF.